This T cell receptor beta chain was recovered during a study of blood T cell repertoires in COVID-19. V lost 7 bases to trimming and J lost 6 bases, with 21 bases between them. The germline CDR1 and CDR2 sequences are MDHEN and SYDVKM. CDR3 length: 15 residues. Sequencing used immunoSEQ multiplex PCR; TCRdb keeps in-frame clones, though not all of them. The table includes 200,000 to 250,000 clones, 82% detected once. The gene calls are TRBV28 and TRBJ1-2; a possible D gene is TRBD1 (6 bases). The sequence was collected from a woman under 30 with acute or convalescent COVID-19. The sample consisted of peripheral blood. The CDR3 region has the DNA TGTGCCAGCACCACTGTAGTCGGACAGTGGGATGGCTACACCTTC. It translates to CASTTVVGQWDGYTF.